A single sample gave rise to the 16 T cell receptor beta chains below, sequenced in a study of graft-versus-host responses after intestinal transplantation. Generated by immunoSEQ multiplex PCR, the TCRdb table keeps only in-frame clones and is missing some. Of about 98,000 clones in the sample, more than 70% were seen once. The sample in question was PBMCs, obtained 255 days after intestinal transplant. The receptors here all came from a human patient who received an intestinal transplant, so some T cells may come from the graft donor.

This clone has only one observation. The chain has TRBV5-1 and TRBJ1-1, with D perhaps TRBD1 (6 bases). V was clipped by 4 bases and J by 4 bases, with 17 bases between them. Germline values: CDR1 SGHRS, CDR2 YFSETQ. The CDR3 is made up of 15 amino acids. The CDR3 nucleotides are TGCGCCAGCAGCCTACGGGGAGGGGGAGGCACTGAAGCTTTCTTT. This gives the protein CASSLRGGGGTEAFF. Together with reference TRBV5-1 and TRBJ1-1, the CDR3 gives the full variable domain: KAGVTQTPRYLIKTRGQQVTLSCSPISGHRSVSWYQQTPGQGLQFLFEYFSETQRNKGNFPGRFSGRQFSNSRSEMNVSTLELGDSALYLCASSLRGGGGTEAFFGQGTRLTVV.

V and J are TRBV6-1 and TRBJ2-5, with 7 bases matching TRBD2. The CDR3 loop spans 15 amino acids. With 7 bases clipped from V and 3 bases from J, the junction kept 11 bases outside the gene matches. Germline V gives CDR1 MNHNS, CDR2 SASEGT. CDR3 DNA: TGTGCCAGCACCCAAATAGCGGGTGGGGAAGAGACCCAGTACTTC. Its protein is CASTQIAGGEETQYF.

The chain recombines TRBV27 with TRBJ1-5; D is unresolved. From germline, CDR1 is MNHEY and CDR2 SMNVEV (reference sequence). V was clipped by 5 bases and J by 6 bases, with 11 bases between them. The length of the CDR3 is 13 residues. The CDR3 protein is CASSPYFLQPQHF. The CDR3 nucleotides read TGTGCCAGCAGTCCTTACTTTCTTCAGCCCCAGCATTTT.

The J gene is TRBJ2-7, the V gene TRBV28; D is perhaps TRBD2 (5 bases). Deletions cut 5 bases from V and 2 bases from J, with 16 bases between. From germline, CDR1 is MDHEN and CDR2 SYDVKM. CDR3 size: 15 residues. The CDR3 loop is CASSPAGLMTYEQYF. DNA for the CDR3: TGTGCCAGCAGTCCCGCAGGACTCATGACCTACGAGCAGTACTTC.

V and J are TRBV28 and TRBJ2-7; 11 positions match TRBD2. The V segment lost 3 bases and the J segment 6 bases; nucleotides outside the gene matches: 4. Germline CDR1 is MDHEN and CDR2 is SYDVKM. This CDR3 region has 14 residues. The CDR3 reads CASSFRLAGGEQYV. CDR3 DNA sequence: TGTGCCAGCAGTTTTCGGCTAGCGGGAGGCGAGCAGTACGTC.

The rearrangement links TRBV27 to TRBJ1-4; D is ambiguous. V shed 6 bases and J shed 4 bases, with 12 bases lying between them. This CDR3 spans 14 amino acids. The germline V gene encodes CDR1 MNHEY and CDR2 SMNVEV (reference sequence). CDR3 DNA sequence: TGTGCCAGCAGGCCCCAAGGGAGTAATGAAAAACTGTTTTTT. It translates to CASRPQGSNEKLFF.

As concerns this clone: Other DNA sequences within the sample encode an identical CDR3. The chain combines TRBV5-1 with TRBJ2-6, with 9 bases matching TRBD1. The junction had 7 bases not matched to a gene; V was cut back by 0 bases and J by 0 bases. The CDR3 covers 19 residues. CDR1 SGHRS and CDR2 YFSETQ come from the germline V gene. The CDR3 protein is CASSLAGQGPSSGANVLTF. The CDR3 coding sequence is TGCGCCAGCAGCTTGGCCGGACAGGGGCCCTCCTCTGGGGCCAACGTCCTGACTTTC.

This clone was counted a few times. This chain uses TRBV19 with TRBJ1-2; D remains ambiguous. The V gene lost 7 bases and the J gene lost 6 bases, with 18 bases spanning the gap. From germline, CDR1 is LNHDA and CDR2 SQIVND (reference sequence). The CDR3 totals 14 residues. CDR3 amino acids: CASTPPGPSNGYTF. As DNA, the CDR3 is TGTGCCAGTACCCCACCCGGACCATCCAATGGCTACACCTTC.

The genes are TRBV6-1 and TRBJ1-2, with 10 bases aligning to TRBD1. V dropped 4 bases and J dropped 4; count of bases not matched to a gene: 9. The CDR3 runs to 16 residues. Looked up from germline, CDR1 is MNHNS and CDR2 is SASEGT. CDR3 in DNA: TGTGCCAGCAGTGGCCCCCCGGGACAGGGGCCCTATGGCTACACCTTC. Translating it yields CASSGPPGQGPYGYTF.

The chain has TRBV6-6 and TRBJ2-7; D not resolved. Trimming cost V 2 bases and J 2 bases, with 13 bases left between them. The germline V gene has CDR1 MNHNY and CDR2 SVGAGI (reference sequence). The CDR3 sequence is 15 residues long. CDR3 loop: CASSYDLPPTYEQYF. The CDR3 DNA reads as TGTGCCAGCAGTTACGACCTCCCCCCTACCTACGAGCAGTACTTC.

V gene TRBV5-8 combines with J gene TRBJ2-7; TRBD2 matches at 7 bases. Germline lookup yields CDR1 SGHTS and CDR2 YDEGEE. V was clipped by 0 bases and J by 4 bases; unmatched bases: 7. The CDR3 is 15 amino acids. CDR3 in DNA: TGTGCCAGCAGCTTGGATGGGGGGGTAGGATACGAGCAGTACTTC. The encoded protein is CASSLDGGVGYEQYF. The full variable domain, rest sourced from reference TRBV5-8 and TRBJ2-7, is EAGVTQSPTHLIKTRGQQATLRCSPISGHTSVYWYQQALGLGLQFLLWYDEGEERNRGNFPPRFSGRQFPNYSSELNVNALELEDSALYLCASSLDGGVGYEQYFGPGTRLTVT.

V gene TRBV15 combines with J gene TRBJ1-1, with D possibly TRBD1 on 5 matching bases. The CDR3 covers 14 residues. Germline CDR1 LNHNV, CDR2 YYDKDF (reference sequence). The ends were cut back, 0 bases at V and 3 bases at J, with 8 bases in the middle. CDR3 sequence: CATSRDWGDTEAFF. The CDR3 DNA sequence: TGTGCCACCAGCAGAGATTGGGGGGACACTGAAGCTTTCTTT.

The chain uses TRBV28 and TRBJ1-2; D might be TRBD1 (5 bases). CDR3 length: 12 residues. Germline loops: CDR1 MDHEN, CDR2 SYDVKM. The germline V and J ends were trimmed by 8 bases and 4 bases, with 11 bases remaining between them. The CDR3 is CASASGTYGYTF. The CDR3 DNA reads TGTGCCAGCGCTTCAGGGACCTATGGCTACACCTTC.

This rearrangement joins TRBV27 to TRBJ2-5; 11 nucleotides line up with TRBD2. The tail of the sequence fits TRBJ2-7 better, so the J call may be wrong. This CDR3 has 15 amino acids. Germline assignment: CDR1 MNHEY and CDR2 SMNVEV (reference sequence). CDR3 protein: CASSHTLAGGYEQYF. CDR3 coding DNA: TGTGCCAGCAGTCATACGCTAGCGGGGGGCTACGAGCAGTACTTC.

The J gene is TRBJ1-2, the V gene TRBV10-2; TRBD1 matches at 10 bases. Trimming at V came to 4 bases and at J to 7 bases, leaving 6 bases not matched to a gene. The CDR3 consists of 14 residues. Germline loops: CDR1 WSHSY, CDR2 SAAADI. The CDR3 sequence is CASSGGTGESGYTF. The CDR3 region has the DNA TGCGCCAGCAGTGGGGGGACAGGGGAATCTGGCTACACCTTC.

Concerning this clone itself: This sample includes further DNA sequences coding for the same CDR3. The chain combines TRBV11-3 with TRBJ2-1; TRBD2 might be the D (5 bases). Germline-derived CDR1 and CDR2 are SGHNT and YENEEA. The CDR3 length is 15 residues. V lost 5 bases and J 0 bases, leaving 11 bases between the germline ends. This chain's CDR3 is CASSLGRGSYNEQFF. The CDR3 DNA reads as TGTGCCAGCAGCCTGGGCCGGGGCTCCTACAATGAGCAGTTCTTC. The full variable domain, its missing parts supplied by reference TRBV11-3 and TRBJ2-1, is EAGVVQSPRYKIIEKKQPVAFWCNPISGHNTLYWYLQNLGQGPELLIRYENEEAVDDSQLPKDRFSAERLKGVDSTLKIQPAELGDSAVYLCASSLGRGSYNEQFFGPGTRLTVL.